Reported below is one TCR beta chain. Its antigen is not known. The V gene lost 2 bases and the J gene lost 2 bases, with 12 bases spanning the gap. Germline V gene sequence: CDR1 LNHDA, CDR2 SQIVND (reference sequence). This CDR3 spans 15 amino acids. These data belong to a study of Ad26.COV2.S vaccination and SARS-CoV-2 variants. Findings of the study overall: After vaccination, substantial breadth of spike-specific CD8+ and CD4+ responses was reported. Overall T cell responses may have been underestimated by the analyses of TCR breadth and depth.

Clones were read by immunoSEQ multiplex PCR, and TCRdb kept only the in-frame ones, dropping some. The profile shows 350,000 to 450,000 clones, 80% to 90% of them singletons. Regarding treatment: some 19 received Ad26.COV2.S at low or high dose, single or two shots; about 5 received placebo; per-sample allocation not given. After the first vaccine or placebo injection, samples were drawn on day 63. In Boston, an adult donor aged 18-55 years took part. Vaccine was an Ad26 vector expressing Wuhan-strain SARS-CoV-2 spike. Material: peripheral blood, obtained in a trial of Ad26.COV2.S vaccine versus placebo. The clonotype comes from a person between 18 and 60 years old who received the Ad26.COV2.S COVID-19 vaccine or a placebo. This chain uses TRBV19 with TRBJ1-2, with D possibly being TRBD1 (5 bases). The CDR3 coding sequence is TGTGCCAGTAGTATAAGGGGAGAGGTCAACTATGGCTACACCTTC. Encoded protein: CASSIRGEVNYGYTF.